Given below is one T cell receptor (beta chain) in context. These data belong to a study of T-cell reconstitution after alpha-beta-depleted transplantation in children. As it was prepared, the TCRbeta library received unique molecular identifiers. TCRdb reprocessed the PCR reads with MiXCR, giving one entry per CDR3 protein. The sample includes 490,000 or so distinct CDR3 sequences, approximately 13% of them seen just once. This CDR3 spans 16 amino acids. V lost 5 bases to trimming and J lost 2 bases; unmatched junction nucleotides: 10. Germline V lookup: CDR1 SGHNT, CDR2 YENEEA. The input for sequencing was PBMCs from the stem cell graft donor, taken from the stem cell graft. This TCR was recovered from a human donor who donated a stem cell graft to a child with combined immunodeficiency. The chain has TRBV11-3 and TRBJ2-3; TRBD1 agrees at 7 bases. This CDR3 reads CASSARGQASTDTQYF. The CDR3, as DNA: TGTGCCAGCAGCGCTAGAGGACAGGCCTCCACAGATACGCAGTATTTT.